The clone carrying this T cell receptor beta chain was seen a handful of times. Germline V gene lookup returns CDR1 SGHDT and CDR2 YYEEEE. The CDR3 is made up of 14 amino acids. Between the trimmed V and J ends, which lost 0 bases and 7 bases, there was a span of 13 bases. MiXCR was run by TCRdb on the 5' RACE reads, yielding one entry per CDR3 protein. The top ten clones hold about 6.1% of a sample with 70,000 to 85,000 distinct CDR3 sequences, roughly 13% of them seen once. This record belongs to a study of early T cells in non-severe SARS-CoV-2 infection. The sample consisted of whole blood. This sequence joins TRBV5-6 and TRBJ2-5; TRBD2 might be the D (6 bases). This clonotype was obtained from an adult who was a healthcare worker with PCR-confirmed SARS-CoV-2 infection or an uninfected control (not recorded which). CDR3 sequence (DNA): TGTGCCAGCAGCTTGGCCCTATCCGGGGGGACCCAGTACTTC. Translated: CASSLALSGGTQYF.